Listed below are T cell receptor beta chains from one sample, sequenced in a study of blood T cell repertoires in COVID-19. Libraries were prepared by immunoSEQ multiplex PCR; TCRdb keeps only in-frame clonotypes and omits some of them. The table records just under 150,000 clones, about 87% of them present only once. Sequencing input: peripheral blood. These receptors all come from a man between 45 and 60 years old who had recovered from COVID-19. Both conserved end residues are part of each CDR3. Fields, in order: clone size, V gene, D gene, J gene, CDR3 DNA, CDR3 protein. A D gene is named only where the DNA matches it firmly. A row's size may be missing; if present it is once, few, many or a size class.

clone size: NA; V gene: TRBV9; D gene: TRBD1; J gene: TRBJ1-6; CDR3 DNA: TGTGCCAGCAGCGTAGACGGGGGACAGGGAGGGTCACCCCTCCACTTT; CDR3 protein: CASSVDGGQGGSPLHF
clone size: NA; V gene: TRBV19; D gene: NA; J gene: TRBJ1-4; CDR3 DNA: TGTGCCAGTAGTAGTGCAGGGAGGACTGAAAAACTGTTTTTT; CDR3 protein: CASSSAGRTEKLFF
clone size: NA; V gene: TRBV11-3; D gene: TRBD1; J gene: TRBJ1-2; CDR3 DNA: TGTGCCAGCAGCCCGGGGACAGTGGGAGGCTACACCTTC; CDR3 protein: CASSPGTVGGYTF
clone size: once; V gene: TRBV5-4; D gene: NA; J gene: TRBJ2-1; CDR3 DNA: TGTGCCAGCAGCTTGGGAGGAGGGACCAATCCAAATGAGCAGTTCTTC; CDR3 protein: CASSLGGGTNPNEQFF
clone size: NA; V gene: TRBV6-2/TRBV6-3; D gene: TRBD2; J gene: TRBJ2-5; CDR3 DNA: TGTGCCAGCAGTTACTGTCAGCCTAGCGGGGGCCTATGCTTCCCCTCCGGGACCCAGTACTTC; CDR3 protein: CASSYCQPSGGLCFPSGTQYF
clone size: once; V gene: TRBV3-1/TRBV3-2; D gene: TRBD1; J gene: TRBJ2-2; CDR3 DNA: TGTGCCAGCAGCCAACCAGATCCTTACAGGGGGTCCTACACCGGGGAGCTGTTTTTT; CDR3 protein: CASSQPDPYRGSYTGELFF
clone size: NA; V gene: TRBV18; D gene: NA; J gene: TRBJ1-5; CDR3 DNA: TGTGCCAGCTCAGGACAGACAAATAGCAATCAGCCCCAGCATTTT; CDR3 protein: CASSGQTNSNQPQHF
clone size: NA; V gene: TRBV12-3/TRBV12-4; D gene: NA; J gene: TRBJ1-1; CDR3 DNA: TGTGCCAGCACCTCGGTCTACACTGAAGCTTTCTTT; CDR3 protein: CASTSVYTEAFF
clone size: once; V gene: TRBV19; D gene: NA; J gene: TRBJ1-4; CDR3 DNA: TGTGCCAGTAGGATGTACAGTGCATGGACTAATGAAAAACTGTTTTTT; CDR3 protein: CASRMYSAWTNEKLFF
clone size: NA; V gene: TRBV5-1; D gene: TRBD1; J gene: TRBJ1-4; CDR3 DNA: TGCGCCAGCAGCTGGACAGGGAATGAAAAACTGTTTTTT; CDR3 protein: CASSWTGNEKLFF
clone size: NA; V gene: TRBV27; D gene: NA; J gene: TRBJ1-1; CDR3 DNA: TGTGCCAGCAGTTTACAGGGGTACACTGAAGCTTTCTTT; CDR3 protein: CASSLQGYTEAFF
clone size: NA; V gene: TRBV7-2; D gene: TRBD2; J gene: TRBJ2-3; CDR3 DNA: TGTGCCAGCAGCTTAGCTGTTAGGGGACTAGCCAGCACAGATACGCAGTATTTT; CDR3 protein: CASSLAVRGLASTDTQYF
clone size: NA; V gene: TRBV5-1; D gene: NA; J gene: TRBJ2-3; CDR3 DNA: TGCGCCAGCAGCCCGGTCTTAGCGGATACGCAGTATTTT; CDR3 protein: CASSPVLADTQYF
clone size: NA; V gene: TRBV15; D gene: NA; J gene: TRBJ2-3; CDR3 DNA: TGTGCCACCAGCCTAGGGGCCTCAGATACGCAGTATTTT; CDR3 protein: CATSLGASDTQYF
clone size: few; V gene: TRBV5-4; D gene: NA; J gene: TRBJ1-2; CDR3 DNA: TGTGCCAGCAGCTTGTGGGGGGGTAACTATGGCTACACCTTC; CDR3 protein: CASSLWGGNYGYTF
clone size: NA; V gene: TRBV6-5; D gene: TRBD2; J gene: TRBJ2-1; CDR3 DNA: TGTGCCAGCAGTTACGGCGGGGGGTCCTACAATGAGCAGTTCTTC; CDR3 protein: CASSYGGGSYNEQFF
clone size: NA; V gene: TRBV4-3; D gene: NA; J gene: TRBJ2-1; CDR3 DNA: TGCGCCAGCAGTCTCTATACTGGGAGCTCCTACAATGAGCAGTTCTTC; CDR3 protein: CASSLYTGSSYNEQFF
clone size: NA; V gene: TRBV19; D gene: NA; J gene: TRBJ2-5; CDR3 DNA: TGTGCCAGTAGTATACGGACACCGGTGGGAGAGACCCAGTACTTC; CDR3 protein: CASSIRTPVGETQYF
clone size: NA; V gene: TRBV7-9; D gene: NA; J gene: TRBJ2-1; CDR3 DNA: TGTGCCAGCAGCTTAAAGGGGGTCTTGGATGAGCAGTTCTTC; CDR3 protein: CASSLKGVLDEQFF
clone size: NA; V gene: TRBV5-1; D gene: NA; J gene: TRBJ1-1; CDR3 DNA: TGCGCCAGCAGCGGGGTAGGGGGTAAAACTGAAGCTTTCTTT; CDR3 protein: CASSGVGGKTEAFF
clone size: once; V gene: TRBV7-2; D gene: NA; J gene: TRBJ2-2; CDR3 DNA: TGTGCCAGCAGCTTAGGGGAGCCCGGGGAGCTGTTTTTT; CDR3 protein: CASSLGEPGELFF
clone size: NA; V gene: TRBV18; D gene: NA; J gene: TRBJ2-3; CDR3 DNA: TGTGCCAGCTCACGTGAAATGCTAGAAACAGATACGCAGTATTTT; CDR3 protein: CASSREMLETDTQYF
clone size: NA; V gene: TRBV5-1; D gene: NA; J gene: TRBJ2-2; CDR3 DNA: TGCGCCAGCAGCTTGGAGCGGCCCAACACCGGGGAGCTGTTTTTT; CDR3 protein: CASSLERPNTGELFF
clone size: NA; V gene: TRBV6-6; D gene: TRBD1; J gene: TRBJ1-1; CDR3 DNA: TGTGCCAGCAACTTAGGACAGGGGAACACTGAAGCTTTCTTT; CDR3 protein: CASNLGQGNTEAFF
clone size: NA; V gene: TRBV18; D gene: NA; J gene: TRBJ2-7; CDR3 DNA: TGTGCCAGCTCACGGGACCGGGACTCCGAACCGTACTTC; CDR3 protein: CASSRDRDSEPYF
clone size: NA; V gene: TRBV11-3; D gene: TRBD1; J gene: TRBJ1-1; CDR3 DNA: TGTGCCAGCAGCGACGGGGGCAGGGGGATAAGGACTGAAGCTTTCTTT; CDR3 protein: CASSDGGRGIRTEAFF
clone size: once; V gene: TRBV15; D gene: TRBD2; J gene: TRBJ2-5; CDR3 DNA: TGTGCCACCAGCAGAGATCCGGCTAGCGGAGGGGAGACCCAGTACTTC; CDR3 protein: CATSRDPASGGETQYF
clone size: NA; V gene: TRBV9; D gene: NA; J gene: TRBJ1-4; CDR3 DNA: TGTGCCAGCAGCGTAGGCGGTGCGACGGGTGAAAAACTGTTTTTT; CDR3 protein: CASSVGGATGEKLFF
clone size: NA; V gene: TRBV2; D gene: TRBD1; J gene: TRBJ1-6; CDR3 DNA: TGTGCCAGCAGTAAAGGGACAGCTCGAAATTCACCCCTCCACTTT; CDR3 protein: CASSKGTARNSPLHF
clone size: NA; V gene: TRBV15; D gene: NA; J gene: TRBJ1-6; CDR3 DNA: TGTGCCACCAGCAGAGCGCAGGGTTCAGCTTCACCCCTCCACTTT; CDR3 protein: CATSRAQGSASPLHF
clone size: NA; V gene: TRBV5-1; D gene: TRBD2; J gene: TRBJ2-5; CDR3 DNA: TGCGCCAGCAGCATAAACGCGGGGGGAAGGGAGACCCAGTACTTC; CDR3 protein: CASSINAGGRETQYF
clone size: NA; V gene: TRBV5-1; D gene: TRBD1; J gene: TRBJ2-6; CDR3 DNA: TGCGCCAGCAGCTTGGGACAGGGTGGTTCTGGGGCCAACGTCCTGACTTTC; CDR3 protein: CASSLGQGGSGANVLTF